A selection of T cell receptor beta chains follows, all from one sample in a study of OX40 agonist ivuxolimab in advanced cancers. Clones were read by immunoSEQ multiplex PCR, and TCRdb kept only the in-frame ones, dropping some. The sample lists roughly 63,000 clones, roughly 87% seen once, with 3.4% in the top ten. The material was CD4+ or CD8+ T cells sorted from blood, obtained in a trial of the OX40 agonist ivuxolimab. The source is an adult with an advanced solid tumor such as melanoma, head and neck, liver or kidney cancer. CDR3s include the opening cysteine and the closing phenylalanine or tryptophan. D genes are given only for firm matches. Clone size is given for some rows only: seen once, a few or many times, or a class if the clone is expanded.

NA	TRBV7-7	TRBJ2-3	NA	TGTGCTAGCAGTTCAGGGGGGATCAGCACAGATACGCAGTATTTT	CASSSGGISTDTQYF
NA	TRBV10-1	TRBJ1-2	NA	TGCGCCAGCAGTGCAAGGGCTCTCTATGGCTACACCTTC	CASSARALYGYTF
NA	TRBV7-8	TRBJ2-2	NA	TGTGCCAGCAGCCCCAGGTCCGGGGGGAACACCGGGGAGCTGTTTTTT	CASSPRSGGNTGELFF
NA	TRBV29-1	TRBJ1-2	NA	TGCAGCGTACCTACCGGGGCGACTAACTATGGCTACACCTTC	CSVPTGATNYGYTF
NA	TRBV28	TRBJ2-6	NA	TGTGCCAGCAGGGTCCCTGGGGCCAACGTCCTGACTTTC	CASRVPGANVLTF
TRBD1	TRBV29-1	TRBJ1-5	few	TGCAGCGTTGGGACAGGGGATCAGCCCCAGCATTTT	CSVGTGDQPQHF
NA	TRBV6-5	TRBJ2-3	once	TGTGCCAGCAACCTAGGGGGGGGGCCCTCCCATACGCAGTATTTT	CASNLGGGPSHTQYF
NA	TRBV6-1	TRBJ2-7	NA	TGTGCCAGCAGTGAAGGGGTCCTAGGGGAGCAGTACTTC	CASSEGVLGEQYF
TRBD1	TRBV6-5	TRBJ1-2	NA	TGTGCCAGCAGCCGACCGGGACAGCTGGGGGGCTACACCTTC	CASSRPGQLGGYTF
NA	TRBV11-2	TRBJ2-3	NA	TGTGCCAGCAGCTTAAGCGGCGGAGTAGATACGCAGTATTTT	CASSLSGGVDTQYF
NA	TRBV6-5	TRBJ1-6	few	TGTGCCAGCAGGAACCGAGACGGGCCCCTCCACTTT	CASRNRDGPLHF
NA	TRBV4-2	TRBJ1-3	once	TGTGCCAGCAGCCAAGCAACCGGTACTTCTGGAAACACCATATATTTT	CASSQATGTSGNTIYF
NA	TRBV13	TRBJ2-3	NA	TGTGCCAGCAGCTCATTCCGGGGGACAGATACGCAGTATTTT	CASSSFRGTDTQYF
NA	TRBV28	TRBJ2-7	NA	TGTGCCAGCAGGGGAGGGGACAGGCTCTACGAGCAGTACTTC	CASRGGDRLYEQYF
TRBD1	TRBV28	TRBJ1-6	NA	TGTGCCAGCAGTGCGACAGGGGGTGGATCACCCCTCCACTTT	CASSATGGGSPLHF
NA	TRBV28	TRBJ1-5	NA	TGTGCCAGCAGTTTGGGGGTATTCAAGGGTGGGCCCCAGCATTTT	CASSLGVFKGGPQHF
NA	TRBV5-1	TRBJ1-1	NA	TGCGCCAGCAGCTTGGGCCGGGGGCTTGACACTGAAGCTTTCTTT	CASSLGRGLDTEAFF
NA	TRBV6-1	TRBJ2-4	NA	TGTGCCATCCGAGGAGTGGTAGCCAAAAACATTCAGTACTTC	CAIRGVVAKNIQYF
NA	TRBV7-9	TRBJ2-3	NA	TGTGCCAGCATTAGGCAGGCGGGGAATATAGATACGCAGTATTTT	CASIRQAGNIDTQYF
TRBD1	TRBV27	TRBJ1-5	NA	TGTGCCAGCAGTTCCTCGGGGGGAGGGGGCAACGATCAGCCCCAGCATTTT	CASSSSGGGGNDQPQHF
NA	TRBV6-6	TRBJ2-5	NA	TGTGCCAGCAGTTACAATCCTTCCCAAGAGACCCAGTACTTC	CASSYNPSQETQYF
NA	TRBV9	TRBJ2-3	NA	TGTGCCAGCAGCGTAGACACAGATACGCAGTATTTT	CASSVDTDTQYF
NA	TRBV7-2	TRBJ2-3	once	TGTGCCAGCCTTTATCGACAGGCGTCAGATACGCAGTATTTT	CASLYRQASDTQYF
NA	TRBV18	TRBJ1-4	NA	TGTGCCAGCTCACCAATCCCCTGGGGGGAAAAACTGTTTTTT	CASSPIPWGEKLFF
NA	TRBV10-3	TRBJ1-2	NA	TGTGCCATCAGTGAGTCGAACGGCGGACAGAATGGCTACACCTTC	CAISESNGGQNGYTF
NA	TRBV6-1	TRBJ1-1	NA	TGTGCCAGCAGTGAAGCCGGTGGAGGGAGGGCTTTCTTT	CASSEAGGGRAFF
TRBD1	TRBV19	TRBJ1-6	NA	TGTGCCAGTAGCCGACAGGGGTCTTACTTACTCCACTTT	CASSRQGSYLLHF
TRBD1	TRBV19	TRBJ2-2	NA	TGTGCCAGTAGTATTCAGGGGGCCGCCGGGGAGCTGTTTTTT	CASSIQGAAGELFF
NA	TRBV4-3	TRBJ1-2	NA	TGCGCCAGCAGCCAAGATCCATCCGGTTATGGCTACACCTTC	CASSQDPSGYGYTF
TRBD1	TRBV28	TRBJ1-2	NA	TGTGCCAGCAGTCCCGGGACAGGGGGCTATGGCTACACCTTC	CASSPGTGGYGYTF
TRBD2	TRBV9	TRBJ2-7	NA	TGTGCCAGCAGCGTAGGAAATAGCGGGGGGTACGAGCAGTACTTC	CASSVGNSGGYEQYF
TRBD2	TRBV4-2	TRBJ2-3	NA	TGTGCCAGCAGCCAAGTGCGGGGGATTGGCACAGATACGCAGTATTTT	CASSQVRGIGTDTQYF
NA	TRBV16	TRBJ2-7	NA	TGTGCCAGCAGCCATCGGTACGAGCAGTACTTC	CASSHRYEQYF
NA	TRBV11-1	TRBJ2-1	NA	TGTGCCAGCAGCTTAGTAGCCCAGGGCGCATTCGATGAGCAGTTCTTC	CASSLVAQGAFDEQFF
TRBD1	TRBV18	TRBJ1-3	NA	TGTGCCAGCTCGCCTCAAGGGGGCGTGGGAAACACCATATATTTT	CASSPQGGVGNTIYF
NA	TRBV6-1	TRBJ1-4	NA	TGTGCCAGCAGTGAAAGGGTGAGGGAAAAACTGTTTTTT	CASSERVREKLFF
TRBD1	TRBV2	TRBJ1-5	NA	TGTGCCAGCAGTGAAGCTTGGGACAGGGGGGAGCATTTT	CASSEAWDRGEHF
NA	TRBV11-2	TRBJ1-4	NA	TGTGCCAGCAGCCGGGGGCGACGGGAAAAACTGTTTTTT	CASSRGRREKLFF
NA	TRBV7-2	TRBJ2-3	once	TGTGCCACGGGGATTAACAGGGGAGGGACGCAGTATTTT	CATGINRGGTQYF
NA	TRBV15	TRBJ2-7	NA	TGTGCCACCAGCAGAGATTACAGGAGCTACGAGCAGTACTTC	CATSRDYRSYEQYF
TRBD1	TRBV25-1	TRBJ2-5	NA	TGTGCCAGCAGTGAAACCCGAGGACAGGGACAGACCCAGTACTTC	CASSETRGQGQTQYF
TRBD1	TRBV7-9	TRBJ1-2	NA	TGTGCCAGCAGTGTGATACAATCCGGGACAGTTGGCTACACCTTC	CASSVIQSGTVGYTF
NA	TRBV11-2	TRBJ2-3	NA	TGTGCCAGCAGCTTAGTTACAGGGCAGACAGATACGCAGTATTTT	CASSLVTGQTDTQYF
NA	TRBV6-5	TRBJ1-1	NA	TGTGCCAGCAGTTGGCAGGGGCCGGATGAAGCTTTCTTT	CASSWQGPDEAFF
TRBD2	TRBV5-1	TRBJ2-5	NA	TGCGCCAGCATGGCTAGCGGTCAAGAGACCCAGTACTTC	CASMASGQETQYF
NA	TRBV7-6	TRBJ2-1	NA	TGTGCCAGCAGCTCGGCCCCTTTGAGCTCCTACAATGAGCAGTTCTTC	CASSSAPLSSYNEQFF
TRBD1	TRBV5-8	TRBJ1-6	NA	TGTGCCAGCAGCTCGGGACAGGGGTTTAATTCACCCCTCCACTTT	CASSSGQGFNSPLHF
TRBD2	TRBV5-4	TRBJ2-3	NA	TGTGCCAGCAGCTTCGGGCGGTCTAGCGGTCCCTCGGATACGCAGTATTTT	CASSFGRSSGPSDTQYF
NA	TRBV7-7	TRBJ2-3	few	TGTGCTAGCAGCTTATCGCCAGGAGATACGCAGTATTTT	CASSLSPGDTQYF
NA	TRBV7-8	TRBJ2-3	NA	TGTGCCAGCAGCTTTTCGGCGGGGAAGGCGCAGTATTTT	CASSFSAGKAQYF
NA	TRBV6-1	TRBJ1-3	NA	TGTGCCAGCAGTGACCCCAGGTTGGCCACCCGAAACACCATATATTTT	CASSDPRLATRNTIYF
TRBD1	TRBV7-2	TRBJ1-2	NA	TGTGCCAGCAGCTTAGGAGGGACAGGGAAGAACTATGGCTACACCTTC	CASSLGGTGKNYGYTF
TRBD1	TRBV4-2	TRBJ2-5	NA	TGTGCCAGCAGCCACCCAGGGGCAGGGGGCGAGACCCAGTACTTC	CASSHPGAGGETQYF
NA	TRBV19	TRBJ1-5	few	TGTGCCAGTAGTATCCGCGGGGAATCCTATCAGCCCCAGCATTTT	CASSIRGESYQPQHF
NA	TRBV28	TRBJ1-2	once	TGTGCCAGCACCGATTTTGGGGGTGGCTACACCTTC	CASTDFGGGYTF
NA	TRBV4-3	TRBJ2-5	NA	TGCGCCAGCAGCCAAGGGGTTTTTAAGGGATCGGGGGAGACCCAGTACTTC	CASSQGVFKGSGETQYF
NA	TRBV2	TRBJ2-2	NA	TGTGCCAGCAGTGCCAGGGGGAGCGGGGGTAAGGCCGGGGAGCTGTTTTTT	CASSARGSGGKAGELFF
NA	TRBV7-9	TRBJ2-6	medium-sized	TGTGCCTCTAGTACCTCTGGGGCCAACGTCCTGACTTTC	CASSTSGANVLTF
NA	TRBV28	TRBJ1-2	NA	TGTGCCAGCAGTTTCCTGGGTGGCTACACCTTC	CASSFLGGYTF
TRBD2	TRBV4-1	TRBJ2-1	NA	TGCGCCAGCAGCCCTTTAATAGCGGGACACCAGTTCTTC	CASSPLIAGHQFF